This TCR beta chain was recovered during a study of blood T cell repertoires in COVID-19. Germline loops: CDR1 MDHEN, CDR2 SYDVKM. This CDR3 is built from 17 residues. The V gene lost 0 bases and the J gene lost 0 bases, with 9 bases spanning the gap. Assay used: immunoSEQ multiplex PCR; TCRdb lists only in-frame clones, some missing. The sample has some 70,000 clones; 70% to 90% are singletons. This receptor was taken from a woman aged 80 or over with active COVID-19. The sequencing sample was made of peripheral blood. This chain joins TRBV28 and TRBJ2-6; tentative D call: TRBD1 (6 bases). CDR3 in amino acids: CASSLWGHSSGANVLTF. CDR3 sequence (DNA): TGTGCCAGCAGTTTATGGGGACATTCCTCTGGGGCCAACGTCCTGACTTTC.